This T cell receptor beta chain was profiled in a study of T cell repertoires in cytomegalovirus infection. About the study: Signatures in public TCR beta sequences pointed to both CMV infection and matching HLA type. Study-level findings and limits: CMV-specific HLA-C-restricted TCR beta clonotypes dominated the ex vivo response.

Germline V gene data show CDR1 as LNHNV and CDR2 as YYDKDF (reference sequence). This CDR3 contains 13 residues. V lost 1 base and J lost 8, with 11 bases in between. Notes on this clonotype: Its antigen is unidentified.

Using its own MiXCR run on the reads, TCRdb lists one record per CDR3 protein. The repertoire holds about 310,000 distinct CDR3 sequences, with about 25% as singletons. The sample in question was cultured PBMCs, obtained from culture after CMV antigen stimulation. V gene TRBV15 combines with J gene TRBJ1-1, with D possibly being TRBD1 (6 bases). The sequence derives from a human donor in good health (CMV status not recorded). Some clones in this sample may be carry-over from other donors' samples. In DNA form, the CDR3 reads TGTGCCACCAGCAGAGGAGGCCAGGGGGAAGCTTTCTTT. Amino acid sequence: CATSRGGQGEAFF.